Presented here are 23 T cell receptor beta chains from one specimen sequenced in a study of blood T cell repertoires in COVID-19. Clones were read by immunoSEQ multiplex PCR, and TCRdb kept only the in-frame ones, dropping some. The sample has about 500,000 clones, about 91% seen once; the top ten hold over 0.7%. Input material: peripheral blood. Source of these receptors: a man younger than 30 with COVID-19, enrolled during active disease.

The chain uses TRBV6-5 and TRBJ2-7; 7 nucleotides line up with TRBD2. J lost 2 bases, V lost 6 bases, and 7 bases had no gene match. Germline V gene sequence: CDR1 MNHEY, CDR2 SVGAGI. The CDR3 is made up of 14 amino acids. The CDR3 coding sequence is TGTGCCAGCAGCCGAACAGCGGGAACCTACGAGCAGTACTTC. Protein: CASSRTAGTYEQYF.

The chain joins TRBV2 to TRBJ2-3, with 7 nucleotides matching TRBD2. Unmatched junction bases numbered 11, after V lost 6 bases and J lost 2 bases. Germline loops: CDR1 SNHLY, CDR2 FYNNEI. The CDR3 covers 16 residues. CDR3 region: CASSVSMGGYTDTQYF. The CDR3 DNA follows: TGTGCCAGCAGCGTATCGATGGGGGGGTACACAGATACGCAGTATTTT.

This chain joins TRBV11-2 and TRBJ2-7; tentative D call: TRBD2 (6 bases). The V gene lost 5 bases and the J gene lost 1 base, with 12 bases spanning the gap. The CDR3 contains 14 residues. Germline CDR1 is SGHAT and CDR2 is FQNNGV. The CDR3 nucleotides read TGTGCCAGCAGCCCACAGGAGGGTTCCTACGAGCAGTACTTC. As protein: CASSPQEGSYEQYF.

The V call is TRBV7-9, the J call TRBJ1-4; D unclear. The CDR3 loop spans 13 amino acids. V was pared by 5 bases and J by 3 bases, with 7 bases between. Germline V gene sequence: CDR1 SEHNR, CDR2 FQNEAQ (reference sequence). The CDR3 reads CASSPRSNEKLFF. The CDR3 coding sequence is TGTGCCAGCAGCCCTAGGTCTAATGAAAAACTGTTTTTT.

The gene calls are TRBV4-1 and TRBJ2-2, with TRBD2 matching over 8 bases. The germline V gene has CDR1 MGHRA and CDR2 YSYEKL. The length of the CDR3 is 16 residues. The V segment lost 5 bases and the J segment 5 bases; nucleotides outside the gene matches: 10. In nucleotides, the CDR3 is TGCGCCAGCAGCAGCGGGCGGGGGGCACATACCGGGGAGCTGTTTTTT. Translation: CASSSGRGAHTGELFF.

The genes are TRBV6-5 and TRBJ2-1, with TRBD2 identical over 7 bases. The CDR3 is 14 residues long. The V gene's germline CDR1 is MNHEY and CDR2 SVGAGI. V shed 1 base and J 6 bases; nucleotides not matched to a gene: 3. CDR3 amino acids: CASSYFASGNEQFF. The CDR3 DNA reads TGTGCCAGCAGTTACTTTGCTAGCGGCAATGAGCAGTTCTTC.

The chain uses TRBV4-1 and TRBJ1-5, with D possibly matching TRBD1 (6 bases). The germline CDR1 and CDR2 sequences are MGHRA and YSYEKL. The CDR3 is 14 amino acids. V dropped 3 bases and J dropped 9 bases, with 15 bases sitting between them. The CDR3, as DNA: TGCGCCAGCAGCCACGGGGACACCCAGTGGCCCCAGCATTTT. Translated, it gives CASSHGDTQWPQHF.

The gene calls are TRBV27 and TRBJ1-3, with 9 positions matching TRBD1. With V trimmed by 2 bases and J by 3 bases, 8 bases remained unmatched. Per germline, CDR1 MNHEY and CDR2 SMNVEV (reference sequence). The CDR3 runs 17 residues. The DNA for the CDR3 is TGTGCCAGCAGTTTAGGGACAGGGCCGGGAGGTGGAAACACCATATATTTT. Its translation: CASSLGTGPGGGNTIYF.

This sequence joins TRBV5-1 and TRBJ2-2; D may be TRBD2 (6 bases). The length of the CDR3 is 13 residues. Germline V lookup: CDR1 SGHRS, CDR2 YFSETQ. The ends were cut back, 4 bases at V and 6 bases at J, with 10 bases in the middle. The CDR3 protein is CASSAGTSGELFF. CDR3 DNA: TGCGCCAGCAGCGCCGGGACTTCCGGGGAGCTGTTTTTT.

The V and J genes are TRBV25-1 and TRBJ2-3, with 7 bases matching TRBD1. This CDR3 region has 16 residues. CDR1 is MGHDK and CDR2 is SYGVNS in the germline V gene. The V gene end was trimmed by 3 bases and the J gene end by 0 bases; junction bases not matched to a gene: 6. The CDR3 reads CASSDYRGISTDTQYF. The CDR3 nucleotides read TGTGCCAGCAGTGACTACAGGGGCATCAGCACAGATACGCAGTATTTT.

This sequence joins TRBV27 and TRBJ2-4, with 8 bases matching TRBD1. Germline CDR1 and CDR2: MNHEY and SMNVEV (reference sequence). CDR3 length: 17 amino acids. Trimming took 0 bases from V and 3 from J; bases not matched to a gene: 7. CDR3 region: CASSLSAQGAGKNIQYF. The CDR3 nucleotides are TGTGCCAGCAGTTTATCGGCCCAGGGGGCGGGCAAAAACATTCAGTACTTC.

The chain joins TRBV30 to TRBJ1-5; D perhaps matches TRBD1 (6 bases). This CDR3 has 15 amino acids. V gave up 2 bases and J gave up 0 bases, with 11 bases separating them. In germline, CDR1 is GTSNPN, CDR2 SVGIG (reference sequence). As DNA, the CDR3 is TGTGCCTGGAGTCGACAGGCTCATAGCAATCAGCCCCAGCATTTT. It yields the protein CAWSRQAHSNQPQHF.

The rearrangement links TRBV5-1 to TRBJ2-3; 11 bases match TRBD2. Germline assignment: CDR1 SGHRS and CDR2 YFSETQ. The trim removed 2 bases at V and 6 bases at J, leaving 5 bases unmatched. This CDR3 region has 15 residues. The CDR3: CASSFSGGVKDTQYF. The CDR3, as DNA: TGCGCCAGCAGCTTTAGCGGGGGGGTGAAGGATACGCAGTATTTT.

A single count supports this clone. The rearrangement links TRBV10-3 to TRBJ2-5, with unresolved D. CDR3 length: 12 amino acids. Trimming shortened V by 2 bases and J by 2 bases, and 3 bases separated the two germline ends. The V gene's germline CDR1 is ENHRY and CDR2 SYGVKD. The CDR3 is CAISELQETQYF. CDR3 nucleotide sequence: TGTGCCATCAGTGAGCTACAAGAGACCCAGTACTTC.

This chain connects TRBV24-1 to TRBJ1-1; 9 bases are shared with TRBD1. Germline CDR1 reads KGHDR; CDR2 reads SFDVKD. The CDR3 is 12 amino acids. Losses at the gene ends were 3 bases for V and 8 bases for J; bases not matched to a gene: 0. DNA of the CDR3: TGTGCCACCAGTGATGGGACAGGGGAAGCTTTCTTT. This gives the protein CATSDGTGEAFF.

The chain uses TRBV2 and TRBJ1-5, with unresolved D. This CDR3 is 15 amino acids long. Trimming cost V 4 bases and J 3 bases, with 13 bases left between them. CDR1 is SNHLY and CDR2 is FYNNEI in the germline V gene. Here the CDR3 reads CASSARGQNNQPQHF. The CDR3 nucleotides are TGTGCCAGCAGTGCCCGGGGTCAAAACAATCAGCCCCAGCATTTT. The variable domain in full, with the rest retrieved from reference TRBV2 and TRBJ1-5, is EPEVTQTPSHQVTQMGQEVILRCVPISNHLYFYWYRQILGQKVEFLVSFYNNEISEKSEIFDDQFSVERPDGSNFTLKIRSTKLEDSAMYFCASSARGQNNQPQHFGDGTRLSIL.

The chain has TRBV19 and TRBJ2-5, with D possibly being TRBD1 (5 bases). Trimming left V 6 bases short and J 1 base short, with 9 bases between. Looked up from germline, CDR1 is LNHDA and CDR2 is SQIVND (reference sequence). The CDR3 loop spans 13 amino acids. The CDR3 here is CASRDQGQETQYF. CDR3 sequence (DNA): TGTGCCAGTAGGGACCAGGGCCAAGAGACCCAGTACTTC. The entire variable domain, with the rest obtained from reference TRBV19 and TRBJ2-5, is as follows: DGGITQSPKYLFRKEGQNVTLSCEQNLNHDAMYWYRQDPGQGLRLIYYSQIVNDFQKGDIAEGYSVSREKKESFPLTVTSAQKNPTAFYLCASRDQGQETQYFGPGTRLLVL.

V usage is TRBV14 and J usage is TRBJ2-1; D not certain. The CDR3 extends over 15 amino acids. CDR1 is SGHDN and CDR2 is FVKESK in the germline V gene. V lost 6 bases and J 0 bases, leaving 12 bases between the germline ends. The CDR3 sequence is CASSSVLLSYNEQFF. CDR3 in DNA: TGTGCCAGCAGTTCCGTCCTACTCTCCTACAATGAGCAGTTCTTC.

The J gene is TRBJ1-2, the V gene TRBV27, with 7 nucleotides matching TRBD1. With 3 bases clipped from V and 7 bases from J, the junction kept 14 bases outside the gene matches. Germline CDR1 MNHEY, CDR2 SMNVEV (reference sequence). The CDR3 loop spans 16 amino acids. The CDR3 DNA sequence: TGTGCCAGCAGTTTGGTGGAGGGGGCGAGGGTCTTTGGCTACACCTTC. Translation: CASSLVEGARVFGYTF.

This chain joins TRBV5-1 and TRBJ2-3; 10 bases match TRBD2. V lost 0 bases to trimming and J lost 6 bases; unmatched junction nucleotides: 7. The CDR3 extends over 16 amino acids. Germline-derived CDR1 and CDR2 are SGHRS and YFSETQ. CDR3 DNA: TGCGCCAGCAGCTTGGAAATAGCGGGAGGTCTTGATACGCAGTATTTT. As protein: CASSLEIAGGLDTQYF.

This CDR3 reads CASTPGGTYNEQFF. As DNA, the CDR3 is TGTGCCAGCACACCGGGAGGTACCTACAATGAGCAGTTCTTC. The chain joins TRBV6-6 to TRBJ2-1; 7 bases are shared with TRBD2. V was clipped by 7 bases and J by 2 bases; unmatched bases: 5. There are 14 residues in the CDR3. The germline V gene encodes CDR1 MNHNY and CDR2 SVGAGI (reference sequence).

The CDR3 DNA reads TGTGCCAGCAATCTTCGGGGGGGGGACTATGAAGCTTTCTTT. It yields the protein CASNLRGGDYEAFF. This chain uses TRBV19 with TRBJ1-1; possible D gene TRBD1, 5 bases. CDR1 is LNHDA and CDR2 is SQIVND in the germline V gene (reference sequence). The CDR3 length is 14 residues. Trimming stripped 9 bases from V and 7 bases from J, with 21 bases between.

The chain employs TRBV29-1 and TRBJ2-1; D gene ambiguous. Trimming stripped 7 bases from V and 2 bases from J, with 12 bases between. Germline assignment: CDR1 SQVTM and CDR2 ANQGSEA. This CDR3 is built from 13 residues. For the CDR3, the DNA is TGCAGCGCCGGAGACCGTACCTACAATGAGCAGTTCTTC. Residues: CSAGDRTYNEQFF.